These 29 T cell receptor beta chains originate from one sample sequenced in a study of OX40 agonist ivuxolimab in advanced cancers. Here immunoSEQ multiplex PCR was the method, and the copy in TCRdb shows in-frame clones only, minus some. This sample has more than 65,000 clones, with just over 90% found just once. The sample consisted of CD4+ or CD8+ T cells sorted from blood, taken in a trial of the OX40 agonist ivuxolimab. These receptors were collected from an adult with an advanced solid tumor such as melanoma, head and neck, liver or kidney cancer.

The chain is built from TRBV6-1 and TRBJ2-7; no firm D call. The germline gives CDR1 MNHNS, CDR2 SASEGT. With 1 base removed from V and 0 bases from J, the gap between germline ends came to 7 bases. The CDR3 runs 14 residues. The CDR3 is CASSEGQNSYEQYF. Here the CDR3 DNA reads TGTGCCAGCAGTGAAGGGCAGAACTCCTACGAGCAGTACTTC.

This chain connects TRBV7-6 to TRBJ2-1, with a weak D call TRBD2 (6 bases). This CDR3 contains 16 residues. Trimming removed 0 bases at V and 0 bases at J, with 9 bases between. CDR1 is SGHVS, CDR2 FNYEAQ, per germline. The DNA of the CDR3 is TGTGCCAGCAGCTTAGCGCGGGGAAGCTCCTACAATGAGCAGTTCTTC. Translation: CASSLARGSSYNEQFF. The full variable domain, completed using reference TRBV7-6 and TRBJ2-1, is GAGVSQSPRYKVTKRGQDVALRCDPISGHVSLYWYRQALGQGPEFLTYFNYEAQQDKSGLPNDRFSAERPEGSISTLTIQRTEQRDSAMYRCASSLARGSSYNEQFFGPGTRLTVL.

The chain's CDR3 is CSARATYGYTF. The DNA for the CDR3 is TGCAGTGCTAGAGCCACCTATGGCTACACCTTC. This chain links TRBV20-1 with TRBJ1-2; D is unclear. The CDR3 is made up of 11 amino acids. Trimming removed 1 base at V and 4 bases at J, with 4 bases between. Germline CDR1 and CDR2: DFQATT and SNEGSKA (reference sequence).

The chain joins TRBV11-2 to TRBJ1-1, with D uncertain. Between the trimmed V and J ends, which lost 6 bases and 6 bases, there was a span of 11 bases. This CDR3 has 12 amino acids. Germline V gene sequence: CDR1 SGHAT, CDR2 FQNNGV. This CDR3 is CASRFRESEAFF. CDR3 bases: TGTGCCAGCAGGTTCCGGGAGTCTGAAGCTTTCTTT. Combining the CDR3 with reference TRBV11-2 and TRBJ1-1 gives the whole variable domain EAGVAQSPRYKIIEKRQSVAFWCNPISGHATLYWYQQILGQGPKLLIQFQNNGVVDDSQLPKDRFSAERLKGVDSTLKIQPAKLEDSAVYLCASRFRESEAFFGQGTRLTVV.

This clone has more than one count but fewer than ten. The chain has TRBV7-3 and TRBJ2-3; 10 bases fit TRBD2. The CDR3 extends over 16 amino acids. Germline lookup yields CDR1 SGHTA and CDR2 FQGTGA. With 1 base clipped from V and 4 bases from J, the junction kept 5 bases outside the gene matches. The CDR3 DNA follows: TGTGCCAGCAGCTTAATAGCGGGAGGCGGGGCAGATACGCAGTATTTT. Residues: CASSLIAGGGADTQYF.

The J gene is TRBJ1-2, the V gene TRBV5-6, with D uncertain. The V and J ends lost 0 bases and 7 bases respectively, with 10 bases between them. CDR3 length equals 13 residues. Germline assignment: CDR1 SGHDT and CDR2 YYEEEE. CDR3 DNA: TGTGCCAGCAGCTTGGCTGGAGCAGGTGGCTACACCTTC. Translation gives CASSLAGAGGYTF.

The J gene is TRBJ2-1, the V gene TRBV6-1; unclear D gene. The CDR3 has 15 amino acids. In germline, CDR1 is MNHNS, CDR2 SASEGT. V lost 5 bases and J 2 bases, leaving 13 bases between the germline ends. The CDR3 sequence: CASSQGHEPYNEQFF. The DNA of the CDR3 is TGTGCCAGCAGTCAAGGTCATGAACCCTACAATGAGCAGTTCTTC.

The chain has TRBV19 and TRBJ1-1; D unclear. From germline, CDR1 is LNHDA and CDR2 SQIVND (reference sequence). This CDR3 contains 13 residues. V lost 5 bases and J lost 4, with 11 bases in between. CDR3 nucleotides: TGTGCCAGTAGTGGATTTATGGGCACTGAAGCTTTCTTT. It codes for CASSGFMGTEAFF.

The chain joins TRBV15 to TRBJ2-5, with 15 bases fitting TRBD2. Per the germline V gene, CDR1 is LNHNV and CDR2 is YYDKDF (reference sequence). The J segment lost 1 base and the V segment lost 5 bases, leaving 5 bases of the junction unmatched. This CDR3 spans 17 amino acids. The DNA of the CDR3 is TGTGCCACCAGCGAGGGGACTAGCGGGAGGTCCCAAGAGACCCAGTACTTC. Amino acids: CATSEGTSGRSQETQYF. The complete variable domain, with remaining parts taken from reference TRBV15 and TRBJ2-5, reads DAMVIQNPRYQVTQFGKPVTLSCSQTLNHNVMYWYQQKSSQAPKLLFHYYDKDFNNEADTPDNFQSRRPNTSFCFLDIRSPGLGDTAMYLCATSEGTSGRSQETQYFGPGTRLLVL.

This clone was counted once. The J gene is TRBJ2-7, the V gene TRBV7-8; possibly TRBD1 or TRBD2 for D (5 bases each). Germline lookup yields CDR1 SGHVS and CDR2 FQNEAQ. The CDR3 totals 15 residues. V was cut by 3 bases and J by 2 bases, with 14 bases left in between. CDR3 nucleotide sequence: TGTGCCAGCAGCTTGGGACCGATAATTACCTACGAGCAGTACTTC. It codes for CASSLGPIITYEQYF.

The chain recombines TRBV5-4 with TRBJ1-1, with 12 bases identical to TRBD1. V shed 5 bases and J 7 bases; nucleotides not matched to a gene: 6. The CDR3 contains 14 residues. Germline CDR1 reads SGHNT; CDR2 reads YYREEE (reference sequence). Here the CDR3 DNA reads TGTGCCAGCAGTATGGGACAGGGGGCGGTTGAAGCTTTCTTT. This encodes CASSMGQGAVEAFF.

CDR3 protein: CASSVDGAQSGEQYF. The CDR3 DNA is TGTGCCAGCAGCGTAGATGGTGCTCAAAGCGGTGAGCAGTACTTC. This chain uses TRBV9 with TRBJ2-7; D might be TRBD2 (5 bases). V lost 0 bases to trimming and J lost 7 bases, with 17 bases between them. Per germline, CDR1 SGDLS and CDR2 YYNGEE. CDR3 length equals 15 residues.

The gene calls are TRBV11-2 and TRBJ1-5; D not certain. The CDR3 contains 14 residues. The V and J ends lost 1 base and 1 base respectively, with 5 bases between them. Germline CDR1 SGHAT, CDR2 FQNNGV. The CDR3, as DNA: TGTGCCAGCAGCTTAGTTTCAAGCAATCAGCCCCAGCATTTT. Translating it yields CASSLVSSNQPQHF.

This clone was seen a few times. J is TRBJ2-5 and V is TRBV7-3; weak D call: TRBD1 (5 bases). V lost 5 bases and J lost 5, with 12 bases in between. CDR1 is SGHTA and CDR2 is FQGTGA in the germline V gene. The CDR3 is made up of 13 amino acids. The CDR3 reads CASSPTGAETQYF. The CDR3 DNA reads as TGTGCCAGCAGCCCCACTGGGGCCGAGACCCAGTACTTC.

The chain combines TRBV7-3 with TRBJ2-7; D gene ambiguous. CDR1 and CDR2 from the germline V gene are SGHTA and FQGTGA. Trimming removed 4 bases at V and 2 bases at J, with 15 bases between. This CDR3 has 15 residues. The CDR3 DNA is TGTGCCAGCAGCTCGAAAGGCGGTTGGGCCTACGAGCAGTACTTC. Its translation: CASSSKGGWAYEQYF.

The V call is TRBV6-6, the J call TRBJ1-5, with D perhaps TRBD1 (6 bases). The CDR3 loop spans 14 amino acids. V lost 6 bases and J 6 bases, leaving 15 bases between the germline ends. The V gene's germline CDR1 is MNHNY and CDR2 SVGAGI (reference sequence). The CDR3 protein is CASSLPGGGQPQHF. The CDR3 region has the DNA TGTGCCAGCAGCCTCCCGGGGGGCGGTCAGCCCCAGCATTTT.

The J gene is TRBJ2-3, the V gene TRBV28; maybe TRBD1 (5 bases). Between the trimmed V and J ends, which lost 5 bases and 5 bases, there was a span of 14 bases. The CDR3 sequence is 14 residues long. Germline V gives CDR1 MDHEN, CDR2 SYDVKM. The CDR3 nucleotides read TGTGCCAGCAGTGCGATCCCTCAGGGAGATACGCAGTATTTT. It translates to CASSAIPQGDTQYF.

The V gene is TRBV19, the J gene TRBJ2-7, with D tentatively TRBD1 (6 bases). Between the trimmed V and J ends, which lost 4 bases and 1 base, there was a span of 14 bases. The CDR3 sequence is 15 residues long. Germline lookup yields CDR1 LNHDA and CDR2 SQIVND (reference sequence). The CDR3 region is CASSNRRTVSYEQYF. CDR3 bases: TGTGCCAGTAGTAACCGGCGGACAGTTTCCTACGAGCAGTACTTC. The whole variable domain, filled in from reference TRBV19 and TRBJ2-7, reads DGGITQSPKYLFRKEGQNVTLSCEQNLNHDAMYWYRQDPGQGLRLIYYSQIVNDFQKGDIAEGYSVSREKKESFPLTVTSAQKNPTAFYLCASSNRRTVSYEQYFGPGTRLTVT.

J is TRBJ1-4 and V is TRBV5-1; D possibly corresponds to TRBD1 (6 bases). V was pared by 1 base and J by 2 bases, with 9 bases between. The CDR3 loop spans 15 amino acids. Germline-derived CDR1 and CDR2 are SGHRS and YFSETQ. DNA of the CDR3: TGCGCCAGCAGCTTGCAGGGGCTGACTAATGAAAAACTGTTTTTT. Its protein product is CASSLQGLTNEKLFF.

The genes are TRBV5-1 and TRBJ2-1; 7 bases map to TRBD2. The ends lost 4 bases at V and 4 bases at J; junction bases unmatched: 5. The CDR3 loop spans 14 amino acids. The V gene's germline CDR1 is SGHRS and CDR2 YFSETQ. Written as DNA, the CDR3 is TGCGCCAGCAGCACGCGGGAGTTGTACAATGAGCAGTTCTTC. Its protein product is CASSTRELYNEQFF.

The chain carries TRBV5-5 and TRBJ1-2; D is ambiguous. The V end was cut by 3 bases, the J end by 4 bases, with 13 bases between. The CDR3 extends over 14 amino acids. Germline V gene sequence: CDR1 SGHKS, CDR2 YYEKEE (reference sequence). The CDR3 region is CASSSPRGSYGYTF. The CDR3 DNA is TGTGCCAGCAGCTCCCCACGCGGGAGCTATGGCTACACCTTC.

The chain combines TRBV7-9 with TRBJ2-7, with 16 bases lining up with TRBD2. The V gene end was trimmed by 1 base and the J gene end by 1 base; junction bases not matched to a gene: 4. The germline V gene has CDR1 SEHNR and CDR2 FQNEAQ (reference sequence). The CDR3 covers 18 residues. CDR3 in DNA: TGTGCCAGCAGCTTAGGGGGACTAGCGGGAGGGCCGTCCTACGAGCAGTACTTC. This codes for CASSLGGLAGGPSYEQYF.

The gene calls are TRBV6-5 and TRBJ1-5; D is ambiguous. From germline, CDR1 is MNHEY and CDR2 SVGAGI. This CDR3 has 14 residues. The V gene lost 4 bases and the J gene lost 1 base, with 8 bases spanning the gap. The CDR3 sequence: CASSSPQSNQPQHF. CDR3 nucleotides: TGTGCCAGCAGTTCACCGCAGAGCAATCAGCCCCAGCATTTT.

This sequence joins TRBV18 and TRBJ2-7, with TRBD2 identical over 9 bases. The V gene's germline CDR1 is KGHSH and CDR2 LQKENI. Unmatched junction bases numbered 1, after V lost 2 bases and J lost 2 bases. The CDR3 runs to 14 residues. CDR3 protein: CASSPSSGAYEQYF. The CDR3 nucleotides read TGTGCCAGCTCACCATCTAGCGGGGCCTACGAGCAGTACTTC.

This rearrangement joins TRBV19 to TRBJ2-5; TRBD1 matches 7 bases. Trimming cost V 5 bases and J 5 bases; bases outside gene matches: 11. Looked up from germline, CDR1 is LNHDA and CDR2 is SQIVND (reference sequence). This CDR3 has 15 amino acids. The CDR3 region is CASSSSLVQGETQYF. CDR3 nucleotide sequence: TGTGCCAGTAGTTCATCCCTGGTACAGGGGGAGACCCAGTACTTC.

This chain joins TRBV7-3 and TRBJ2-2; D gene uncertain. The CDR3 length is 12 residues. From germline, CDR1 is SGHTA and CDR2 FQGTGA. V was shortened by 2 bases and J by 7 bases, with 5 bases between the two germline ends. The CDR3 sequence is CASSLEVGELFF. The CDR3 region has the DNA TGTGCCAGCAGCTTAGAGGTCGGGGAGCTGTTTTTT. Variable domain in full (rest from reference TRBV7-3 and TRBJ2-2): GAGVSQTPSNKVTEKGKYVELRCDPISGHTALYWYRQSLGQGPEFLIYFQGTGAADDSGLPNDRFFAVRPEGSVSTLKIQRTERGDSAVYLCASSLEVGELFFGEGSRLTVL.

The chain links TRBV10-3 to TRBJ2-1; possibly TRBD1 or TRBD2 for D (5 bases each). The CDR3 loop spans 15 amino acids. Germline loops: CDR1 ENHRY, CDR2 SYGVKD. V gave up 6 bases and J gave up 0 bases, with 12 bases separating them. The CDR3 DNA follows: TGTGCCATCAGACCCGGGACCTTCTCCTACAATGAGCAGTTCTTC. Translated: CAIRPGTFSYNEQFF.

The chain is built from TRBV10-1 and TRBJ2-1, with TRBD2 identical over 9 bases. The V gene's germline CDR1 is WNHNN and CDR2 SYGVQD (reference sequence). V dropped 0 bases and J dropped 7; count of bases not matched to a gene: 7. The CDR3 length is 16 residues. For the CDR3, the DNA is TGCGCCAGCAGTGAGTCCTTGGCGGGAGGGAGTAATGAGCAGTTCTTC. This encodes CASSESLAGGSNEQFF.

V and J are TRBV28 and TRBJ2-2; D gene ambiguous. The CDR3 totals 14 residues. V was trimmed by 0 bases and J by 7 bases, leaving 9 bases between them. Germline CDR1 is MDHEN and CDR2 is SYDVKM. The DNA for the CDR3 is TGTGCCAGCAGTTTATGGGCAGAGAGCGGGGAGCTGTTTTTT. The encoded protein is CASSLWAESGELFF.